One and the same sample provided the 14 T cell receptor beta chains below, sequenced in a study of T cell responses to AZD1222 COVID-19 vaccine. Generated by immunoSEQ multiplex PCR, the TCRdb table keeps only in-frame clones and is missing some. Here the sample spans 120,000 or so clones, 80% to 90% being singletons. Specimen: peripheral blood, collected 28 days after the second AZD1222 dose. The receptors here all came from an adult who received the AZD1222 COVID-19 vaccine.

The rearrangement uses TRBV7-2 and TRBJ2-2, with D perhaps being TRBD1 or TRBD2 (5 bases each). With 6 bases removed from V and 5 bases from J, the gap between germline ends came to 25 bases. This CDR3 contains 18 residues. In germline, CDR1 is SGHTA, CDR2 FQGNSA. CDR3 bases: TGTGCCAGCAGATATCGACCCTCACCGGGACGGATGACCGGGGAGCTGTTTTTT. As protein: CASRYRPSPGRMTGELFF.

The J gene is TRBJ1-1, the V gene TRBV9; tentative D call: TRBD1 (6 bases). The ends were cut back, 0 bases at V and 3 bases at J, with 9 bases in the middle. From germline, CDR1 is SGDLS and CDR2 YYNGEE. The CDR3 loop spans 14 amino acids. The CDR3 DNA reads TGTGCCAGCAGCGTAGAGGACAGATACACTGAAGCTTTCTTT. Protein product: CASSVEDRYTEAFF.

This clone was seen a handful of times. The gene calls are TRBV29-1 and TRBJ2-1; TRBD2 is a possible D gene (7 bases). Trimming took off 7 bases at V and 0 bases at J, with 13 bases between the two ends. Germline loops: CDR1 SQVTM, CDR2 ANQGSEA. The CDR3 has 14 residues. CDR3 DNA sequence: TGCAGCGCCGTGGGGGGGGCCTCCTACAATGAGCAGTTCTTC. Protein sequence: CSAVGGASYNEQFF.

This sequence joins TRBV18 and TRBJ1-4; D perhaps matches TRBD1 (5 bases). The CDR3 is made up of 15 amino acids. Germline CDR1 and CDR2: KGHSH and LQKENI. The germline V and J ends were trimmed by 6 bases and 5 bases, with 16 bases remaining between them. The CDR3, as DNA: TGTGCCAGCTCGCTCGTGACGGGGGAGAATGAAAAACTGTTTTTT. It codes for CASSLVTGENEKLFF.

This clone was detected once. The chain couples TRBV10-3 to TRBJ2-5; 8 nucleotides line up with TRBD1. The V gene's germline CDR1 is ENHRY and CDR2 SYGVKD. Losses at the gene ends were 5 bases for V and 2 bases for J; bases not matched to a gene: 7. The CDR3 is made up of 15 amino acids. DNA for the CDR3: TGTGCCATCAGTCCCGGACAGGGCTATCAAGAGACCCAGTACTTC. This encodes CAISPGQGYQETQYF.

The chain couples TRBV12-3 or TRBV12-4 to TRBJ2-3; D remains ambiguous. The CDR3 length is 13 residues. V was pared by 1 base and J by 2 bases, with 4 bases between. Written as DNA, the CDR3 is TGTGCCAGCAGTTTAGTCTACACAGATACGCAGTATTTT. Its protein product is CASSLVYTDTQYF.

This clone showed up just a few times. CDR3 in amino acids: CSVARSEKLFF. The CDR3 DNA reads as TGCAGCGTTGCCAGGAGCGAAAAACTGTTTTTT. The rearrangement joins TRBV29-1 to TRBJ1-4; unclear D gene. CDR1 is SQVTM and CDR2 is ANQGSEA in the germline V gene. The CDR3 runs to 11 residues. Trimming removed 4 bases at V and 8 bases at J, with 8 bases between.

In DNA form, the CDR3 reads TGTGCCAGCAGCGGATCCGGGACAGGGGTCACTGAAGCTTTCTTT. Protein sequence: CASSGSGTGVTEAFF. V gene TRBV9 combines with J gene TRBJ1-1; 10 bases are shared with TRBD1. The germline V gene has CDR1 SGDLS and CDR2 YYNGEE. V gave up 3 bases and J gave up 4 bases; unmatched junction bases: 6. There are 15 residues in the CDR3.

The rearrangement uses TRBV6-5 and TRBJ1-2, with TRBD1 identical over 11 bases. The trim removed 5 bases at V and 4 bases at J, leaving 6 bases unmatched. Germline V gene data show CDR1 as MNHEY and CDR2 as SVGAGI. The CDR3 loop spans 15 amino acids. The CDR3 sequence: CASSPRTGGLYGYTF. The CDR3 coding sequence is TGTGCCAGCAGTCCACGGACAGGGGGCCTCTATGGCTACACCTTC.

There are a few counts of this clone. J is TRBJ2-1 and V is TRBV15; no clear D gene. CDR3 length: 16 residues. The germline CDR1 and CDR2 sequences are LNHNV and YYDKDF (reference sequence). Trimming stripped 4 bases from V and 8 bases from J, with 21 bases between. The CDR3 loop is CATSTDKLLAVHEQFF. CDR3 nucleotide sequence: TGTGCCACCAGCACCGACAAGCTGCTGGCGGTCCATGAGCAGTTCTTC.

The chain is built from TRBV7-8 and TRBJ2-3, with a weak D call TRBD2 (6 bases). This CDR3 contains 17 residues. V lost 4 bases, J lost 2 bases, and 19 bases lay in between. CDR1 is SGHVS, CDR2 FQNEAQ, per germline. DNA of the CDR3: TGTGCCAGCAGCTCAAGGTTACGGGACTTCCTCACAGATACGCAGTATTTT. Amino acids: CASSSRLRDFLTDTQYF.

The genes are TRBV5-5 and TRBJ2-1; no clear D. Germline assignment: CDR1 SGHKS and CDR2 YYEKEE (reference sequence). V was clipped by 0 bases and J by 4 bases, with 14 bases between them. The CDR3 covers 16 residues. CDR3: CASSLDFGSQYNEQFF. DNA of the CDR3: TGTGCCAGCAGCTTGGATTTTGGCAGCCAATACAATGAGCAGTTCTTC.

This clone has more than one count but fewer than ten. V gene TRBV7-2 combines with J gene TRBJ1-2; a possible D gene is TRBD1 (5 bases). V was clipped by 4 bases and J by 5 bases, with 5 bases between them. Per the germline V gene, CDR1 is SGHTA and CDR2 is FQGNSA. The CDR3 sequence is 11 residues long. This CDR3 is CASSSGYGYTF. Here the CDR3 DNA reads TGTGCCAGCAGCTCAGGGTATGGCTACACCTTC.

This chain joins TRBV6-5 and TRBJ1-6, with 7 positions matching TRBD1. Trimming removed 2 bases from V and 7 bases from J; junction bases left unmatched: 2. The length of the CDR3 is 14 residues. Germline CDR1 and CDR2: MNHEY and SVGAGI. The CDR3 loop is CASSYRGPNSPLHF. The CDR3 nucleotides read TGTGCCAGCAGTTACAGGGGGCCAAATTCACCCCTCCACTTT.